This T cell receptor (beta chain) was identified during a study of memory CD4+ T cells and cytomegalovirus serostatus. Study context: This sample comes from healthy Belgian adults, under 10 CMV seropositive, about 25 seronegative.

The junction had 10 bases not matched to a gene; V was cut back by 8 bases and J by 7 bases. The CDR3 length is 14 residues. In germline, CDR1 is MNHEY, CDR2 SVGAGI. Source study methods: Out-of-frame sequences were removed, leaving 2 million to 2.5 million distinct TCRbeta sequences. Sequencing was performed with immunoSEQ multiplex PCR; in TCRdb, only in-frame clones are kept and a portion is missing. V, J and clone size derive from that table, while D and trimming were established from the DNA sequence. Among 50,000 to 65,000 clones listed, around three quarters were seen once. Single viable CD3+CD4+CD8-CD45RO+ cells were sorted as the memory CD4+ T cells. Findings and caveats of the study: Median bootstrapped AUC for CMV status was approximately 0.95 originally, 0.75 to 0.91 US-trained. Of 150 to 200 reported CMV TCRbeta sequences, 65 to 85 were found in memory CD4+ repertoires.

A remark on this clone: Its antigen is not known.

The receptor was derived from an adult in good health and CMV-seropositive. The chain recombines TRBV6-5 with TRBJ1-1; 10 nucleotides align to TRBD1. Sequenced: memory CD4+ T cells from blood. The CDR3: CASRSPGQGNEAFF. The CDR3 DNA is TGTGCCAGCCGATCCCCGGGACAGGGGAATGAAGCTTTCTTT.